These 27 T cell receptor beta chains originate from one sample sequenced in a study of regulatory T cells in long-lasting Graves disease. Indicated time point: newly diagnosed GD, antithyroid drugs for less than 3 months. The authors made the TCR library using RNA they extracted from PBMCs. iRepertoire HTBI primers and Arm-PCR of CDR3 regions built TCR beta libraries. MiXCR, run by TCRdb on the multiplex PCR reads, gives a single entry per CDR3 protein. The table has 530,000 or so distinct CDR3 sequences, 16% seen once. Another study also made use of these data, one on T cells in Graves' hyperthyroidism and ophthalmopathy.

This specimen was peripheral blood mononuclear cells (PBMCs), taken at new diagnosis, from a patient treated with antithyroid drugs. Every receptor here comes from a young man with Graves disease.

In its sample, this clonotype was seen many times. The chain is built from TRBV3-1 and TRBJ1-1, with D perhaps matching TRBD1 (5 bases). Trimming removed 4 bases at V and 1 base at J, with 7 bases between. The CDR3 extends over 13 amino acids. Germline-derived CDR1 and CDR2 are LGHDT and YNNKEL (reference sequence). As DNA, the CDR3 is TGTGCCAGCAGCCCGACAGAGAACACTGAAGCTTTCTTT. It codes for CASSPTENTEAFF.

In its sample, this clonotype was seen many times. The chain links TRBV20-1 to TRBJ2-1; 7 nucleotides align to TRBD2. CDR3 length: 14 residues. CDR1 and CDR2 (germline): DFQATT, SNEGSKA (reference sequence). After removal of 0 bases from V and 8 bases from J, the junction contained 7 bases not matched to a gene. The CDR3 is CSARDVGGNYEQFF. The CDR3 nucleotides read TGCAGTGCTAGAGATGTCGGGGGGAACTATGAGCAGTTCTTC.

This clonotype has at least ten counts. CDR3 loop: CASSLGTSGRAIDTQYF. DNA of the CDR3: TGTGCCAGCAGCTTGGGGACTAGCGGGAGGGCCATAGATACGCAGTATTTT. The gene calls are TRBV11-2 and TRBJ2-3; 16 bases align to TRBD2. V shed 3 bases, J shed 5 bases, and the junction held 5 bases outside the gene matches. Germline V gene lookup returns CDR1 SGHAT and CDR2 FQNNGV. The CDR3 totals 17 residues.

This clonotype was observed at least ten times. One end of the junction fails to match germline, which may point to a read error. The CDR3 region is CASSLATGSNEQFF. The CDR3, as DNA: TGTGCCAGCAGCTTGGCCACAGGCTCCAATGAGCAGTTCTTC. This chain uses TRBV5-1 with TRBJ2-1, with D possibly matching TRBD1 (5 bases). Germline V gene sequence: CDR1 SGHRS, CDR2 YFSETQ. The CDR3 covers 14 residues.

The chain joins TRBV9 to TRBJ2-3; 8 bases are shared with TRBD2. V trimming: 4 bases; J trimming: 6 bases; junction bases outside the gene matches: 16. CDR1 is SGDLS, CDR2 YYNGEE, per germline. The CDR3 is 17 residues long. CDR3 in DNA: TGTGCCAGCAGCCCTCACTTAGCGGGGAGGGGCCCGGATACGCAGTATTTT. Translated: CASSPHLAGRGPDTQYF. The full variable domain, in which reference TRBV9 and TRBJ2-3 provide the parts outside the CDR3, is DSGVTQTPKHLITATGQRVTLRCSPRSGDLSVYWYQQSLDQGLQFLIQYYNGEERAKGNILERFSAQQFPDLHSELNLSSLELGDSALYFCASSPHLAGRGPDTQYFGPGTRLTVL.

The V gene is TRBV28, the J gene TRBJ2-5; 7 bases agree with TRBD1. The V gene's germline CDR1 is MDHEN and CDR2 SYDVKM. V gave up 2 bases and J gave up 1 base; unmatched junction bases: 4. The CDR3 length is 15 residues. The CDR3 region is CASSLDRAAQETQYF. The CDR3 DNA sequence: TGTGCCAGCAGTTTAGACAGGGCCGCCCAAGAGACCCAGTACTTC.

This clonotype was seen more than once but under ten times. One junction end does not reproduce the germline sequence, and a read error may be involved. V and J are TRBV11-2 and TRBJ2-7; 12 bases are a match to TRBD1. The CDR3 sequence is 15 residues long. From germline, CDR1 is SGHAT and CDR2 FQNNGV. This CDR3 reads CASSPGTGGEYEQYF. The CDR3 DNA reads TGCGCCAGCAGCCCCGGGACAGGGGGCGAATACGAGCAGTACTTC.

This clonotype came up many times. The chain links TRBV20-1 to TRBJ2-3; D tentatively reads TRBD1 or TRBD2 (6 bases each). The CDR3 consists of 14 residues. With 6 bases removed from V and 2 bases from J, the gap between germline ends came to 15 bases. The germline V gene encodes CDR1 DFQATT and CDR2 SNEGSKA (reference sequence). The CDR3 DNA is TGCAGTGCGCGGGGACAAGAGACCACAGATACGCAGTATTTT. Protein sequence: CSARGQETTDTQYF.

Many counts were recorded for this clonotype. This rearrangement joins TRBV20-1 to TRBJ2-1; TRBD2 agrees at 10 bases. The germline CDR1 and CDR2 sequences are DFQATT and SNEGSKA (reference sequence). CDR3 length equals 15 residues. The CDR3, as DNA: TGCAGCGAGAGTGGGTCGGCTAGCGGGAGCAATGAGCAGTTCTTC. Translated, it gives CSESGSASGSNEQFF.

This clonotype was counted many times. This chain joins TRBV11-2 and TRBJ2-1; TRBD1 might be the D (6 bases). Trimming shortened V by 3 bases and J by 3 bases, and 9 bases separated the two germline ends. Germline CDR1 SGHAT, CDR2 FQNNGV. The CDR3 sequence is 14 residues long. The CDR3 bases are TGTGCCAGCAGCTTCAGGACAGACTACAATGAGCAGTTCTTC. Translated, it gives CASSFRTDYNEQFF.

This sequence joins TRBV20-1 and TRBJ1-2; D gene ambiguous. The CDR3 has 14 residues. V was trimmed by 2 bases and J by 4 bases, leaving 14 bases between them. Germline V gene data show CDR1 as DFQATT and CDR2 as SNEGSKA (reference sequence). The CDR3: CSARKEAGIYGYTF. CDR3 DNA sequence: TGCAGTGCTAGAAAGGAAGCGGGAATCTATGGCTACACCTTC.

This clonotype was detected a few times. The chain recombines TRBV5-1 with TRBJ2-1; D perhaps matches TRBD1 (6 bases). The V gene's germline CDR1 is SGHRS and CDR2 YFSETQ. This CDR3 spans 18 amino acids. V lost 0 bases and J lost 4, with 20 bases in between. In DNA, the CDR3 is TGCGCCAGCAGCTTGGCCTCTCTTTGGCAGGGACAATACAATGAGCAGTTCTTC. This sequence encodes CASSLASLWQGQYNEQFF.

This clonotype was observed at least ten times. CDR3 in DNA: TGTGCCAGCAGGAGGGCAGGGAACACAGATACGCAGTATTTT. It is translated as CASRRAGNTDTQYF. The rearrangement links TRBV2 to TRBJ2-3; D may match TRBD1 or TRBD2 (5 bases each). Germline V gene sequence: CDR1 SNHLY, CDR2 FYNNEI. The CDR3 is 14 residues long. Trimming took off 6 bases at V and 2 bases at J, with 12 bases between the two ends. Filled out from reference TRBV2 and TRBJ2-3, the complete variable domain reads EPEVTQTPSHQVTQMGQEVILRCVPISNHLYFYWYRQILGQKVEFLVSFYNNEISEKSEIFDDQFSVERPDGSNFTLKIRSTKLEDSAMYFCASRRAGNTDTQYFGPGTRLTVL.

The V and J genes are TRBV25-1 and TRBJ1-3, with a possible D match to TRBD1 (6 bases). This CDR3 has 13 amino acids. Germline CDR1 and CDR2: MGHDK and SYGVNS. V was cut by 8 bases and J by 4 bases, with 12 bases left in between. This CDR3 reads CASGTILGNTIYF. CDR3 in DNA: TGTGCCAGCGGGACAATTCTAGGAAACACCATATATTTT.

Comment on this clonotype: This likely traces to a read error, being one base from a far larger clone. This sequence joins TRBV12-3 or TRBV12-4 and TRBJ2-1; 9 nucleotides align to TRBD1. The J call may be incorrect, as the DNA end agrees better with TRBJ2-4. CDR3 size: 13 residues. The CDR3 DNA follows: TGTGCCAGCAGGAGACAGGGGGTAACCATTCAGTACTTC. Translation: CASRRQGVTIQYF.

This clonotype was detected only a few times. This chain connects TRBV9 to TRBJ2-2; the match to TRBD2 covers 8 bases. This CDR3 comprises 15 residues. With V trimmed by 3 bases and J by 7 bases, 8 bases remained unmatched. Germline V gene lookup returns CDR1 SGDLS and CDR2 YYNGEE. The CDR3 sequence: CASSADSGIYGELFF. The CDR3 coding sequence is TGTGCCAGCAGCGCAGATAGCGGGATTTACGGGGAGCTGTTTTTT. Complete variable domain (other parts from reference TRBV9 and TRBJ2-2): DSGVTQTPKHLITATGQRVTLRCSPRSGDLSVYWYQQSLDQGLQFLIQYYNGEERAKGNILERFSAQQFPDLHSELNLSSLELGDSALYFCASSADSGIYGELFFGEGSRLTVL.

The J gene is TRBJ1-5, the V gene TRBV20-1; no clear D gene. The CDR3 runs 15 residues. Trimming pared 6 bases from V and 1 base from J, leaving 16 bases between. Germline-derived CDR1 and CDR2 are DFQATT and SNEGSKA (reference sequence). The chain's CDR3 is CSAPPQTASNQPQHF. DNA of the CDR3: TGCAGTGCCCCTCCCCAGACGGCAAGCAATCAGCCCCAGCATTTT.

V usage is TRBV30 and J usage is TRBJ2-7; 8 nucleotides match TRBD2. With 5 bases clipped from V and 0 bases from J, the junction kept 9 bases outside the gene matches. The germline gives CDR1 GTSNPN, CDR2 SVGIG (reference sequence). The CDR3 has 15 residues. The CDR3: CAWAEIAGFSYEQYF. The CDR3 DNA sequence: TGTGCCTGGGCCGAAATAGCGGGGTTCTCCTACGAGCAGTACTTC. The whole variable domain, filled in from reference TRBV30 and TRBJ2-7, reads SQTIHQWPATLVQPVGSPLSLECTVEGTSNPNLYWYRQAAGRGLQLLFYSVGIGQISSEVPQNLSASRPQDRQFILSSKKLLLSDSGFYLCAWAEIAGFSYEQYFGPGTRLTVT.

This clonotype was detected only a few times. The rearrangement uses TRBV10-3 and TRBJ1-2, with 9 bases identical to TRBD1. The CDR3 length is 13 residues. With V trimmed by 5 bases and J by 6 bases, 4 bases remained unmatched. The germline V gene encodes CDR1 ENHRY and CDR2 SYGVKD. The CDR3 DNA follows: TGTGCCATCAGTACCGGGACAGGGAATGGCTACACCTTC. Translating gives CAISTGTGNGYTF.

Many counts were recorded for this clonotype. The chain recombines TRBV7-8 with TRBJ2-4; TRBD2 matches 8 bases. V lost 1 base to trimming and J lost 0 bases; unmatched junction nucleotides: 5. Germline CDR1 is SGHVS and CDR2 is FQNEAQ. The CDR3 has 17 residues. DNA of the CDR3: TGTGCCAGCAGCTTAGGACTAGCGAAACTAGCCAAAAACATTCAGTACTTC. Amino acids: CASSLGLAKLAKNIQYF.

This clonotype was detected only a few times. This chain connects TRBV6-2 or TRBV6-3 to TRBJ2-1; TRBD2 is a possible D gene (5 bases). Germline V gene data show CDR1 as MNHEY and CDR2 as SVGEGT. Trimming left V 11 bases short and J 7 bases short, with 15 bases between. This CDR3 has 12 residues. The CDR3 sequence is CAVRPWENEQFF. DNA of the CDR3: TGTGCCGTCCGGCCGTGGGAGAATGAGCAGTTCTTC.

Note on this clonotype: This may stem from a read error, because a much larger clone lies one nucleotide away. V and J are TRBV12-3 or TRBV12-4 and TRBJ2-1, with 8 bases matching TRBD2. V lost 6 bases to trimming and J lost 6 bases; unmatched junction nucleotides: 13. The CDR3 length is 16 residues. In DNA, the CDR3 is TGTGCCAGCAGCCATGATAGCGGGAACGGAGGCAATGAGCAGTTCTTC. As protein: CASSHDSGNGGNEQFF.

This clonotype showed up many times. This chain links TRBV28 with TRBJ1-5; D is possibly TRBD1 (5 bases). The CDR3 length is 14 residues. V was pared by 6 bases and J by 1 base, with 10 bases between. Germline CDR1 and CDR2: MDHEN and SYDVKM. The CDR3 loop is CASSLRQSNQPQHF. Here the CDR3 DNA reads TGTGCCAGCAGCCTGCGACAGAGCAATCAGCCCCAGCATTTT.

This rearrangement joins TRBV11-2 to TRBJ2-1; the match to TRBD2 covers 7 bases. CDR3 length: 20 amino acids. The germline gives CDR1 SGHAT, CDR2 FQNNGV. Trimming at V came to 5 bases and at J to 0 bases, leaving 19 bases not matched to a gene. For the CDR3, the DNA is TGTGCCAGCAGCCCCGGAGGGGCTAGCGGTCGGTATAGCTCCTACAATGAGCAGTTCTTC. Translation gives CASSPGGASGRYSSYNEQFF.

Many counts were recorded for this clonotype. The chain recombines TRBV7-2 with TRBJ2-5; no reliable D call. Germline CDR1 is SGHTA and CDR2 is FQGNSA. The CDR3 spans 13 residues. Trimming shortened V by 4 bases and J by 5 bases, and 11 bases separated the two germline ends. CDR3 in DNA: TGTGCCAGCAGCTCCAGTTCGATTGAGACCCAGTACTTC. Translation gives CASSSSSIETQYF.

This clonotype was counted ten times or more. The rearrangement joins TRBV6-2 or TRBV6-3 to TRBJ1-1, with 8 bases matching TRBD1. CDR3 length: 16 residues. The trim removed 2 bases at V and 2 bases at J, leaving 7 bases unmatched. Germline V gene data show CDR1 as MNHEY and CDR2 as SVGEGT. The CDR3 bases are TGTGCCAGCAGTTACCCTTTAGGACAGGGTAACACTGAAGCTTTCTTT. Protein sequence: CASSYPLGQGNTEAFF.

This chain uses TRBV20-1 with TRBJ2-4; 11 bases line up with TRBD2. V lost 3 bases and J lost 1; bases outside the gene matches: 11. Per the germline V gene, CDR1 is DFQATT and CDR2 is SNEGSKA (reference sequence). This CDR3 contains 18 residues. DNA for the CDR3: TGCAGTGCTAGGAAGGTAGCGGGAGGGAACCACGCCAAAAACATTCAGTACTTC. This gives the protein CSARKVAGGNHAKNIQYF.